These 8 T cell receptor beta chains originate from one sample sequenced in a study of control samples from healthy donors and cancer patients. Some clones are missing from TCRdb's copy, which holds only in-frame ones; the method was immunoSEQ multiplex PCR. The sample includes about 120,000 clones, about nine tenths seen only once; the top ten take roughly 2.6%. Sequencing was performed on blood. These receptors were obtained from a man between 35 and 55 years old in good health.

The chain joins TRBV6-1 to TRBJ1-2; weak D call: TRBD1 (5 bases). The CDR3 length is 13 residues. V lost 2 bases to trimming and J lost 8 bases, with 12 bases between them. From germline, CDR1 is MNHNS and CDR2 SASEGT. This chain's CDR3 is CASSESGGGGYTF. For the CDR3, the DNA is TGTGCCAGCAGTGAATCTGGGGGAGGCGGCTACACCTTC.

CDR3 amino acids: CASRNRQGWTTGELFF. For the CDR3, the DNA is TGTGCCAGCAGGAACCGACAGGGTTGGACAACCGGGGAGCTGTTTTTT. This chain uses TRBV2 with TRBJ2-2, with TRBD1 matching 7 bases. Germline V lookup: CDR1 SNHLY, CDR2 FYNNEI. V dropped 6 bases and J dropped 5; count of bases not matched to a gene: 12. The CDR3 is 16 amino acids.

This clone was detected once. V is TRBV7-3 and J is TRBJ2-2, with 11 bases fitting TRBD2. Germline values: CDR1 SGHTA, CDR2 FQGTGA. The CDR3 covers 20 residues. Trimming at V came to 5 bases and at J to 5 bases, leaving 19 bases not matched to a gene. CDR3 in amino acids: CASSPIIMASGGNGTGELFF. The CDR3 region has the DNA TGTGCCAGCAGCCCGATAATTATGGCTAGCGGGGGGAATGGGACCGGGGAGCTGTTTTTT.

The chain carries TRBV6-5 and TRBJ2-7, with D possibly TRBD1 on 6 matching bases. CDR3 size: 15 residues. V lost 5 bases and J 0 bases, leaving 14 bases between the germline ends. CDR1 is MNHEY and CDR2 is SVGAGI in the germline V gene. CDR3 nucleotide sequence: TGTGCCAGCAGTCGGCAGGGGTGGAGCTCCTACGAGCAGTACTTC. Protein: CASSRQGWSSYEQYF.

The V gene is TRBV7-8, the J gene TRBJ2-5; maybe TRBD2 (6 bases). Germline assignment: CDR1 SGHVS and CDR2 FQNEAQ. CDR3 size: 16 residues. The ends were cut back, 4 bases at V and 7 bases at J, with 22 bases in the middle. CDR3 sequence reads: CASSWTGREGEVTQYF. In DNA form, the CDR3 reads TGTGCCAGCAGCTGGACGGGAAGGGAAGGGGAGGTGACCCAGTACTTC.

In this sample, this clone turned up many times. The chain carries TRBV27 and TRBJ2-7; the D gene is possibly TRBD1 (6 bases). Germline V lookup: CDR1 MNHEY, CDR2 SMNVEV (reference sequence). The CDR3 length is 14 residues. V shed 2 bases and J shed 6 bases, with 14 bases lying between them. The CDR3 sequence is CASSLVRGSSEQYF. The CDR3 nucleotides are TGTGCCAGCAGTTTAGTCAGGGGAAGTAGCGAGCAGTACTTC.

The rearrangement joins TRBV7-3 to TRBJ2-3, with D possibly matching TRBD2 (6 bases). CDR1 and CDR2 (germline): SGHTA, FQGTGA. The CDR3 extends over 15 amino acids. V was shortened by 2 bases and J by 5 bases, with 14 bases between the two germline ends. For the CDR3, the DNA is TGTGCCAGCAGCTTATCCCCGGGGGTGGTAGATACGCAGTATTTT. Protein product: CASSLSPGVVDTQYF.

This rearrangement joins TRBV11-3 to TRBJ1-1, with D tentatively TRBD1 (5 bases). CDR1 is SGHNT and CDR2 is YENEEA in the germline V gene. This CDR3 has 13 amino acids. Trimming left V 9 bases short and J 8 bases short, with 19 bases between. This CDR3 is CASALRDGREAFF. CDR3 DNA: TGTGCCAGTGCACTCAGGGACGGTCGAGAAGCTTTCTTT. Together with reference TRBV11-3 and TRBJ1-1, the CDR3 gives the full variable domain: EAGVVQSPRYKIIEKKQPVAFWCNPISGHNTLYWYLQNLGQGPELLIRYENEEAVDDSQLPKDRFSAERLKGVDSTLKIQPAELGDSAVYLCASALRDGREAFFGQGTRLTVV.